This record covers a single TCR beta chain. The antigen is not known. These data belong to a study of cytomegalovirus exposure and HLA in healthy donors. Study-wide background: Most genotyped donors, 75% to 85% of 300 to 400, had Caucasian-associated genetic ancestry. Study-wide points: An Asian-associated ancestry cluster reportedly showed fewer N-insertions than the roughly 670-donor mean in a later analysis.

V gave up 1 base and J gave up 5 bases, with 12 bases separating them. From germline, CDR1 is LNHDA and CDR2 SQIVND (reference sequence). This CDR3 is built from 15 residues. The primer mix had 60 Vbeta and 13 Jbeta primers. Methods used by the authors: Roughly 9.9 million shared chains were among the roughly 80 million unique TCR beta chains that a later analysis counted. Some clones are missing from TCRdb's copy, which holds only in-frame ones; the method was immunoSEQ multiplex PCR. V, J and clone size are taken as reported in that table, and D and trimming were inferred from the DNA itself. The sample lists 90,000 to 150,000 clones, 76% occurring once.

Input material: PBMCs. The chain joins TRBV19 to TRBJ1-5, with TRBD1 as a possible D gene (5 bases). The sequence derives from a woman in her thirties or forties in good health and CMV-seropositive. This CDR3 is CASSIVGTQDQPQHF. Here the CDR3 DNA reads TGTGCCAGTAGTATAGTGGGTACACAGGATCAGCCCCAGCATTTT.